This T cell receptor (beta chain) was profiled in a study of CD8 T cells in Susac syndrome. About 0.5 to 1 ug RNA was reverse transcribed with random hexamers. Amplification of TCR beta CDR3 by immunoSEQ multiplex PCR spanned 54 Vbeta and 13 Jbeta. TCRdb reprocessed the immunoSEQ multiplex PCR reads with MiXCR, giving one entry per CDR3 protein. This sample has 85,000 to 90,000 distinct CDR3 sequences, with approximately 92% found just once. CDR3 length: 13 amino acids. Germline assignment: CDR1 SGDLS and CDR2 YYNGEE. V lost 6 bases, J lost 0 bases, and 8 bases lay in between. As for this clonotype: Antigen unknown.

Broader study findings: The number of individuals included in the study's TCR sequencing and HLA analysis was acknowledged as relatively small.

Blood CD8+ and CD4+ T cells underwent high-throughput TCR beta sequencing. The controls, all healthy donors, were matched for age and sex. The sequencing input was CD8+ T cells from PBMCs. V usage is TRBV9 and J usage is TRBJ2-3; D is ambiguous. The source is a human donor in good health. Here the CDR3 reads CASTTPSTDTQYF. Here the CDR3 DNA reads TGTGCCAGCACCACGCCCAGCACAGATACGCAGTATTTT.